This T cell receptor (beta chain) was sequenced for a study of CD8+ T cells in alopecia areata. cDNA serving as the sequencing template came from extracted, reverse transcribed RNA. Only in-frame clones appear in the TCRdb table, and some are missing; sequencing was by immunoSEQ multiplex PCR. Of roughly 110,000 clones listed, 65% to 85% were seen once; the top ten hold roughly 25%. The ends lost 1 base at V and 2 bases at J; junction bases unmatched: 2. The germline V gene encodes CDR1 SGHRS and CDR2 YFSETQ. The CDR3 spans 15 residues. Study-wide findings and caveats: On tofacitinib, scalp and blood still held many of the expanded lesional clones. Clonality in lesional scalp, especially alopecia totalis/universalis, exceeded that of normal scalp.

The sample holds a few counts of this clone. The antigen remains undetermined. The treatment was: oral pan-JAK inhibitor, 5-10 mg twice daily. PBMCs served as the source from which CD4+ and CD8+ T cells were sorted. The source was CD8+ T cells sorted from blood, collected at week 24, from a patient treated with tofacitinib. This clonotype was sampled from a human donor with alopecia areata. The V gene is TRBV5-1, the J gene TRBJ2-1; TRBD2 agrees at 8 bases. CDR3 protein: CASSLQRGPYNEQFF. CDR3 bases: TGCGCCAGCAGCTTGCAGCGGGGGCCCTACAATGAGCAGTTCTTC.